This passage covers 23 T cell receptor beta chains from one sample sequenced in a study of blood T cell repertoires in COVID-19 (TCRdb year 2020). Libraries were built with the immunoSEQ multiplex PCR assay. The immuneACCESS repertoire file appears here via TCRdb, limited to in-frame rearrangements. These files lack a portion of the clones; in checked studies, under half of the deficit traces to unresolved V genes, and the cause of the others is not known. The sample table holds 150,000 to 200,000 clones, of which 88% were seen once. The ten largest account for roughly 10% of the sample. The specimen sequenced was PBMCs or T cells enriched from blood (not recorded which). The source of these receptors is a woman aged 18-29 years who had recovered from COVID-19.

V is TRBV28 and J is TRBJ2-7; the D is unclear. This CDR3 spans 11 amino acids. CDR1 and CDR2 (germline): MDHEN, SYDVKM. Trimming took off 5 bases at V and 12 bases at J, with 14 bases between the two ends. The chain's CDR3 is CASSNLVSTYF. CDR3 nucleotide sequence: TGTGCCAGCAGTAACCTAGTTTCCACGTACTTC.

The gene calls are TRBV3-1 (or the pseudogene TRBV3-2) and TRBJ2-7, with a tentative D call TRBD1 (5 bases). V lost 0 bases, J lost 2 bases, and 14 bases lay in between. Germline CDR1 is LGHDT and CDR2 is YNNKEL (reference sequence). The CDR3 consists of 16 residues. The CDR3 loop is CASSQDVAGPPYEQYF. Here the CDR3 DNA reads TGTGCCAGCAGCCAAGATGTGGCAGGGCCCCCCTACGAGCAGTACTTC.

V gene TRBV9 combines with J gene TRBJ2-7, with D tentatively TRBD1 (6 bases). The CDR3 contains 13 residues. Between the trimmed V and J ends, which lost 1 base and 2 bases, there was a span of 7 bases. CDR1 is SGDLS and CDR2 is YYNGEE in the germline V gene. The chain's CDR3 is CASSVSGAYEQYF. Here the CDR3 DNA reads TGTGCCAGCAGCGTATCAGGGGCCTACGAGCAGTACTTC.

The rearrangement links TRBV28 to TRBJ1-4; 8 bases match TRBD1. Germline loops: CDR1 MDHEN, CDR2 SYDVKM. V shed 2 bases, J shed 7 bases, and the junction held 9 bases outside the gene matches. This CDR3 has 16 amino acids. The CDR3 spells CASSLGQGAIGEKLFF. CDR3 nucleotides: TGTGCCAGCAGTTTAGGGCAGGGGGCCATCGGTGAAAAACTGTTTTTT.

The genes are TRBV5-1 and TRBJ2-1; D is possibly TRBD2 (6 bases). V dropped 0 bases and J dropped 0 bases, with 19 bases sitting between them. Germline values: CDR1 SGHRS, CDR2 YFSETQ. The CDR3 has 19 residues. The chain's CDR3 is CASSLASVGLPFSYNEQFF. As DNA, the CDR3 is TGCGCCAGCAGCTTGGCCTCCGTCGGACTACCCTTCTCCTACAATGAGCAGTTCTTC.

This clone appeared a single time. The V gene is TRBV5-8, the J gene TRBJ2-1, with D unresolved. The CDR3 runs 14 residues. Germline values: CDR1 SGHTS, CDR2 YDEGEE. V dropped 0 bases and J dropped 0 bases, with 4 bases sitting between them. The CDR3 DNA follows: TGTGCCAGCAGCTTGGGGAGCTCCTACAATGAGCAGTTCTTC. Translated: CASSLGSSYNEQFF.

The V call is TRBV30, the J call TRBJ1-4; a weak D match, TRBD1 (5 bases). V lost 1 base to trimming and J lost 8 bases, with 11 bases between them. CDR3 length: 13 amino acids. In germline, CDR1 is GTSNPN, CDR2 SVGIG (reference sequence). CDR3 sequence reads: CAWSGGRGEKLFF. For the CDR3, the DNA is TGTGCCTGGAGTGGGGGGAGGGGCGAAAAACTGTTTTTT. Using reference TRBV30 and TRBJ1-4 for the parts outside the CDR3, the full variable domain is SQTIHQWPATLVQPVGSPLSLECTVEGTSNPNLYWYRQAAGRGLQLLFYSVGIGQISSEVPQNLSASRPQDRQFILSSKKLLLSDSGFYLCAWSGGRGEKLFFGSGTQLSVL.

The chain combines TRBV6-5 with TRBJ1-1, with D possibly being TRBD1 (5 bases). The CDR3 sequence is 15 residues long. Germline loops: CDR1 MNHEY, CDR2 SVGAGI. Trimming shortened V by 6 bases and J by 0 bases, and 14 bases separated the two germline ends. Here the CDR3 DNA reads TGTGCCAGCAGCCGGAGCGGGACGGTGAACACTGAAGCTTTCTTT. It specifies CASSRSGTVNTEAFF.

The chain uses TRBV7-5 and TRBJ1-1; the D call TRBD1 from the table was never checked on the DNA. TRBV7-5 is tagged as a pseudogene. The CDR3 loop spans 16 amino acids. CDR3 sequence (DNA): TGTGCCAGAGTCCGGTACAGGGGCCGCTACCACACTGAAGCTTTCTTT. This gives the protein CARVRYRGRYHTEAFF.

The chain uses TRBV5-1 and TRBJ2-7; D might be TRBD1 (5 bases). Trimming shortened V by 3 bases and J by 2 bases, and 15 bases separated the two germline ends. This CDR3 is 15 amino acids long. In germline, CDR1 is SGHRS, CDR2 YFSETQ. The CDR3 DNA reads TGCGCCAGCAGCTCGACCCTGACAGACACCTACGAGCAGTACTTC. Translation: CASSSTLTDTYEQYF.

The chain couples TRBV27 to TRBJ2-2; unclear D gene. The CDR3 contains 11 residues. Per germline, CDR1 MNHEY and CDR2 SMNVEV (reference sequence). V was shortened by 2 bases and J by 7 bases, with 2 bases between the two germline ends. CDR3 loop: CASSLLGELFF. Here the CDR3 DNA reads TGTGCCAGCAGTTTACTCGGGGAGCTGTTTTTT.

This sequence joins TRBV20-1 and TRBJ2-7; D perhaps matches TRBD2 (5 bases). This CDR3 contains 13 residues. Germline V CDR1 and CDR2: DFQATT, SNEGSKA (reference sequence). With 3 bases removed from V and 1 base from J, the gap between germline ends came to 10 bases. The CDR3 here is CSASSPGSYEQYF. The CDR3 bases are TGCAGTGCTAGTAGCCCGGGGTCCTACGAGCAGTACTTC.

V gene TRBV30 combines with J gene TRBJ1-1; D is undetermined. The CDR3 consists of 13 residues. Germline assignment: CDR1 GTSNPN and CDR2 SVGIG (reference sequence). The V end was cut by 1 base, the J end by 9 bases, with 15 bases between. CDR3 loop: CAWSGEGEWKAFF. The CDR3 nucleotides read TGTGCCTGGAGTGGGGAGGGAGAATGGAAAGCTTTCTTT.

The chain couples TRBV6-1 to TRBJ2-1; 7 bases line up with TRBD2. CDR1 is MNHNS and CDR2 is SASEGT in the germline V gene. The CDR3 contains 16 residues. Trimming removed 1 base from V and 3 bases from J; junction bases left unmatched: 6. The CDR3 protein is CASSEEPSGFYNEQFF. The CDR3 region has the DNA TGTGCCAGCAGTGAAGAACCTAGCGGATTCTACAATGAGCAGTTCTTC.

In its sample, this clone was seen once. The V gene is TRBV6-5, the J gene TRBJ2-3; the D is unclear. V lost 0 bases, J lost 2 bases, and 9 bases lay in between. Germline lookup yields CDR1 MNHEY and CDR2 SVGAGI. The CDR3 is 15 residues long. The DNA for the CDR3 is TGTGCCAGCAGTTACTCGAATCGCGCCACAGATACGCAGTATTTT. Amino acids: CASSYSNRATDTQYF.

The rearrangement uses TRBV19 and TRBJ1-1, with 7 bases that match TRBD1. The CDR3 extends over 15 amino acids. Germline lookup yields CDR1 LNHDA and CDR2 SQIVND (reference sequence). Losses at the gene ends were 1 base for V and 4 bases for J; bases not matched to a gene: 6. The CDR3 region is CASSIGGGKPTEAFF. DNA for the CDR3: TGTGCCAGTAGTATAGGAGGGGGCAAGCCCACTGAAGCTTTCTTT.

The V call is TRBV11-2, the J call TRBJ2-7; 11 bases are shared with TRBD2. With V trimmed by 2 bases and J by 0 bases, 6 bases remained unmatched. CDR3 length equals 17 residues. Germline V CDR1 and CDR2: SGHAT, FQNNGV. The CDR3: CASSLNGLAGLSYEQYF. Written as DNA, the CDR3 is TGTGCCAGCAGCTTAAACGGACTAGCGGGTCTCTCCTACGAGCAGTACTTC.

The chain joins TRBV30 to TRBJ1-2; 9 positions match TRBD1. The V gene end was trimmed by 8 bases and the J gene end by 6 bases; junction bases not matched to a gene: 13. The germline V gene has CDR1 GTSNPN and CDR2 SVGIG (reference sequence). The CDR3 is 14 residues long. CDR3 amino acids: CAQTGTGQVHGYTF. CDR3 bases: TGTGCCCAGACCGGGACAGGGCAAGTTCATGGCTACACCTTC. Complete variable domain (other parts from reference TRBV30 and TRBJ1-2): SQTIHQWPATLVQPVGSPLSLECTVEGTSNPNLYWYRQAAGRGLQLLFYSVGIGQISSEVPQNLSASRPQDRQFILSSKKLLLSDSGFYLCAQTGTGQVHGYTFGSGTRLTVV.

The chain joins TRBV18 to TRBJ1-5; possibly TRBD1 for D (5 bases). The CDR3 has 17 residues. The V end lost 3 bases, the J end lost 3 bases, and 18 bases lay between the germline ends. Germline V gives CDR1 KGHSH, CDR2 LQKENI. The CDR3 loop is CASSPLTVEGDNQPQHF. The CDR3 nucleotides are TGTGCCAGCTCACCTTTAACCGTGGAAGGGGACAATCAGCCCCAGCATTTT.

This clone has just one count. One end of the junction fails to match germline, which may point to a read error. The chain joins TRBV2 to TRBJ2-3, with 9 positions matching TRBD2. Germline V gene data show CDR1 as SNHLY and CDR2 as FYNNEI. The CDR3 length is 11 residues. The CDR3 nucleotides read TGTGCCAGCAGTGTACTGCGCGGGAGGGTCTTT. Translating it yields CASSVLRGRVF.

This sequence joins TRBV4-2 and TRBJ2-3, with 12 bases that match TRBD2. Trimming at V came to 1 base and at J to 4 bases, leaving 6 bases not matched to a gene. CDR3 length equals 17 residues. Germline CDR1 LGHNA, CDR2 YNFKEQ. The chain's CDR3 is CASSQGKTSGGSDTQYF. As DNA, the CDR3 is TGTGCCAGCAGCCAAGGCAAGACTAGCGGGGGATCAGATACGCAGTATTTT.

The CDR3 sequence is CASSSQPRPIRDTIYF. The CDR3 DNA reads TGTGCCAGTAGTTCCCAGCCCCGACCCATCAGGGACACCATATATTTT. The chain combines TRBV19 with TRBJ1-3, with D possibly matching TRBD1 (5 bases). This CDR3 comprises 16 residues. V gave up 5 bases and J gave up 8 bases, with 22 bases separating them. Germline assignment: CDR1 LNHDA and CDR2 SQIVND (reference sequence).

The chain recombines TRBV24-1 with TRBJ2-3; 7 bases line up with TRBD2. J lost 0 bases, V lost 3 bases, and 2 bases had no gene match. Looked up from germline, CDR1 is KGHDR and CDR2 is SFDVKD. CDR3 length: 15 amino acids. CDR3 DNA: TGTGCCACCAGTGATCCGGGGGGTAGCACAGATACGCAGTATTTT. Amino acid sequence: CATSDPGGSTDTQYF.